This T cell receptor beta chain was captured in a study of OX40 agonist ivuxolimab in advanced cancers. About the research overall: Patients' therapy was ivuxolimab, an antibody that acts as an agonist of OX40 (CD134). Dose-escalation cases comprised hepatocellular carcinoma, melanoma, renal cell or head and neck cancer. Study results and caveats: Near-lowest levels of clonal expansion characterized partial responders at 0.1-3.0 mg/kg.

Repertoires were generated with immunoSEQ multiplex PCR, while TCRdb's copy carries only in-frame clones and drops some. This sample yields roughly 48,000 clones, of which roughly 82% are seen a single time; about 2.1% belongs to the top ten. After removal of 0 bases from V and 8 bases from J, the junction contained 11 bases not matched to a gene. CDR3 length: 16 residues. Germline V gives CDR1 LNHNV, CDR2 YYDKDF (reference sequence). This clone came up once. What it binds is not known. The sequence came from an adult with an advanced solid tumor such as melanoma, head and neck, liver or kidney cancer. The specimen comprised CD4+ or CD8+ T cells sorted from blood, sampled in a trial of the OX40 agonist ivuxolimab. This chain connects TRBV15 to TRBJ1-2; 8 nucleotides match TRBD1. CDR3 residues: CATSREPFQGAGGYTF. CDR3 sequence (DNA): TGTGCCACCAGCAGAGAACCATTCCAGGGGGCTGGAGGCTACACCTTC.